This TCR beta chain was retrieved from a study of CD8+CD57+ T cells in acquired aplastic anemia. Genomic DNA, serving as template, underwent TCR beta VDJ and CDR3 profiling. TCRdb passed the reads through MiXCR, listing each CDR3 protein once. The table shows about 220,000 distinct CDR3 sequences, with roughly 35% occurring only once. The ends lost 10 bases at V and 5 bases at J; junction bases unmatched: 8. The CDR3 is made up of 13 amino acids. The chain is built from TRBV12-3 or TRBV12-4 and TRBJ1-5; TRBD1 matches 7 bases. This clonotype was obtained from a human donor in good health, serving as a control. The sequencing input was sorted CD4+, CD8+, or CD8+CD57+ T cells (not recorded which) from PBMCs. This CDR3 reads CATGHRGDQPQHF. CDR3 sequence (DNA): TGTGCCACGGGGCACAGGGGCGATCAGCCCCAGCATTTT.